This T cell receptor beta chain was identified during a study of blood T cell repertoires in COVID-19. Looking at the study overall: Some COVID-19 samples were acute and others convalescent; all came from the United States, Italy and Spain.

This CDR3 spans 16 amino acids. From germline, CDR1 is MDHEN and CDR2 SYDVKM. The V segment lost 5 bases and the J segment 8 bases; nucleotides outside the gene matches: 12. The data were produced by immunoSEQ multiplex PCR, yet TCRdb's version contains in-frame clones alone and is incomplete. Among 390,000 or so clones listed, about 87% were seen once. The genes are TRBV28 and TRBJ1-6; TRBD1 aligns across 7 bases. The clonotype originates from a woman between 50 and 59 years old who had recovered from COVID-19. Material for sequencing was PBMCs or T cells enriched from blood (not recorded which). The CDR3 spells CASSPKNRDRHSPLHF. The CDR3 coding sequence is TGTGCCAGCAGTCCCAAAAACCGGGACAGACATTCACCCCTCCACTTT.